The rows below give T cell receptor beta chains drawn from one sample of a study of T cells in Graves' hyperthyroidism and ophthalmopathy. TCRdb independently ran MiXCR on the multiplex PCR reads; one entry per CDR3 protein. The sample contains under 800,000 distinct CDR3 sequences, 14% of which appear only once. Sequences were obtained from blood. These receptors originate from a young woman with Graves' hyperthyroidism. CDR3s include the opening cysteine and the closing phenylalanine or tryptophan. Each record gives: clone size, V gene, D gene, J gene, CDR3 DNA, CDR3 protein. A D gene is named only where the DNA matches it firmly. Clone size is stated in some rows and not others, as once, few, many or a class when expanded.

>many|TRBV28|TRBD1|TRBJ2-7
TGTGCCAGCAGTTCCCCTGGGACAGGGGCCTACGAGCAGTACTTC
CASSSPGTGAYEQYF
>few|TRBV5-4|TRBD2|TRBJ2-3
TGTGCCAGCAGCTCCAGCTTAATAGCGGGAGGGCCCCCAGATACGCAGTATTTT
CASSSSLIAGGPPDTQYF
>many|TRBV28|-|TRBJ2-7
TGTGCCAGCAGTGCTACAGGGATAGACGAGCAGTACTTC
CASSATGIDEQYF
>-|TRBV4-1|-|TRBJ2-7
TGCGCCAGCAGCCAAGGCGCGGTAAGCGGATTACCCTACGAGCAGTACTTC
CASSQGAVSGLPYEQYF
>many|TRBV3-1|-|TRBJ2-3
TGTGCCAGCAGCCCCTGGACAGCGGGAAACCCTCGGACGCAGTATTTT
CASSPWTAGNPRTQYF
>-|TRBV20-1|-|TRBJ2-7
TGCAGTGCTCAGCCCGGAGGGCCATCCTACGAGCAGTACTTC
CSAQPGGPSYEQYF
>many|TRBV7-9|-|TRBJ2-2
TGTGCCAGCAGCTCCGGGGCGACCGGGGAGCTGTTTTTT
CASSSGATGELFF
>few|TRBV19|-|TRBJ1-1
TGTGCCAGTAGTATGAAAACAGTTATGAACACTGAAGCTTTCTTT
CASSMKTVMNTEAFF
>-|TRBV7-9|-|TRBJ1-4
TGTGCCAGCAGGTTGGGGACGGGCAATGAAAAACTGTTTTTT
CASRLGTGNEKLFF
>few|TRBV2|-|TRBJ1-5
TGTGCCAGCAGTCCACAGGGAATAGTGGCCCAGCCCCAGCATTTT
CASSPQGIVAQPQHF
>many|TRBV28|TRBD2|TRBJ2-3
TGTGCCAGTTCGGAGTGGGGCCTGGCGGGAGGGCCGGGGGATACGCAGTATTTT
CASSEWGLAGGPGDTQYF
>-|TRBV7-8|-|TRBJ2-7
TGTGCCAGCAGCTCTAGGGTTCCGACCTACGAGCAGTACTTC
CASSSRVPTYEQYF
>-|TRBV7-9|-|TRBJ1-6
TGTGCCAGCAGCTTAGTGGAGGGCTCACCCCTCCACTTT
CASSLVEGSPLHF
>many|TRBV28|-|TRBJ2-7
TGTGCCAGCAGTGCCCCCGGTGGTAGAGGGACCCTCTACGAGCAGTACTTC
CASSAPGGRGTLYEQYF
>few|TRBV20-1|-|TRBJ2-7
TGCAGTGCTAGAGACCGGACCCGGGTTAACTACGAGCAGTACTTC
CSARDRTRVNYEQYF
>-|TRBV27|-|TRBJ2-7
TGTGCCAGCAGTCGATATTGGGGTGCCTACGAGCAGTACTTC
CASSRYWGAYEQYF
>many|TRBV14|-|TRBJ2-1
TGTGCCAGCAGCCTTTTGCTAGGGCTAAACAATGAGCAGTTCTTC
CASSLLLGLNNEQFF